This T cell receptor beta chain was captured in a study of CD8+ T cells in alopecia areata. The sequencing template was cDNA reverse transcribed from extracted RNA. Clones were read by immunoSEQ multiplex PCR, and TCRdb kept only the in-frame ones, dropping some. This sample yields 150,000 to 200,000 clones, of which over 55% are seen a single time; just over 1% belongs to the top ten. The sample's treatment: oral pan-JAK inhibitor, 5-10 mg twice daily. About this clone: As yet, its antigen is unknown.

V was cut by 3 bases and J by 7 bases, with 6 bases left in between. This CDR3 is built from 12 residues. The V gene's germline CDR1 is ENHRY and CDR2 SYGVKD. Study-wide results and caveats: On tofacitinib, scalp and blood still held many of the expanded lesional clones.

The sample here was CD4+ T cells sorted from blood, taken at week 24, from a patient treated with tofacitinib. The origin of this receptor is a human donor with alopecia areata. V is TRBV10-3 and J is TRBJ2-2; D remains unclear. Here the CDR3 reads CAISELGGELFF. In DNA form, the CDR3 reads TGTGCCATCAGTGAATTGGGCGGGGAGCTGTTTTTT.